A single sample gave rise to the 4 T cell receptor beta chains below, sequenced in a study of CD8+ T cells in alopecia areata. The sample's treatment: oral pan-JAK inhibitor, 5-10 mg twice daily. Following extraction, RNA underwent reverse transcription to cDNA, which served as the sequencing template. Assay: immunoSEQ multiplex PCR; the TCRdb copy retains only in-frame clones and omits some. The sample shows more than 110,000 clones, nearly 55% of them seen only once. The sample here was CD8+ T cells sorted from blood, taken at week 4, from a patient treated with tofacitinib. The receptors stem from a human donor with alopecia areata.

This rearrangement joins TRBV30 to TRBJ1-1; D remains ambiguous. The V end lost 4 bases, the J end lost 2 bases, and 14 bases lay between the germline ends. The CDR3 runs 14 residues. The V gene's germline CDR1 is GTSNPN and CDR2 SVGIG (reference sequence). CDR3: CAWNVGRHNTEAFF. The CDR3 DNA sequence: TGTGCCTGGAATGTAGGGCGCCACAACACTGAAGCTTTCTTT.

J is TRBJ2-5 and V is TRBV29-1; no clear D. V lost 8 bases, J lost 2 bases, and 15 bases lay in between. The CDR3 has 13 amino acids. Germline loops: CDR1 SQVTM, CDR2 ANQGSEA. This CDR3 reads CSSRFPGQETQYF. For the CDR3, the DNA is TGCAGCTCCCGATTTCCCGGGCAAGAGACCCAGTACTTC.

A word on this clone: The sample contains more than one DNA sequence encoding this CDR3. This chain uses TRBV7-9 with TRBJ2-6; TRBD1 or TRBD2 may be the D gene (5 bases each). The V end was cut by 6 bases, the J end by 0 bases, with 15 bases between. The CDR3 totals 17 residues. Germline-derived CDR1 and CDR2 are SEHNR and FQNEAQ (reference sequence). The CDR3 spells CASSPGTATSGANVLTF. The CDR3 DNA reads TGTGCCAGCAGTCCTGGGACCGCTACCTCTGGGGCCAACGTCCTGACTTTC.

This clone appeared a few times. This sequence joins TRBV30 and TRBJ2-7; D gene unclear. V lost 5 bases and J lost 6, with 11 bases in between. The CDR3 has 11 amino acids. CDR1 is GTSNPN, CDR2 SVGIG, per germline (reference sequence). In DNA form, the CDR3 reads TGTGCCTGGGATTTAGGGTCCGAGCAGTACTTC. Its protein is CAWDLGSEQYF.